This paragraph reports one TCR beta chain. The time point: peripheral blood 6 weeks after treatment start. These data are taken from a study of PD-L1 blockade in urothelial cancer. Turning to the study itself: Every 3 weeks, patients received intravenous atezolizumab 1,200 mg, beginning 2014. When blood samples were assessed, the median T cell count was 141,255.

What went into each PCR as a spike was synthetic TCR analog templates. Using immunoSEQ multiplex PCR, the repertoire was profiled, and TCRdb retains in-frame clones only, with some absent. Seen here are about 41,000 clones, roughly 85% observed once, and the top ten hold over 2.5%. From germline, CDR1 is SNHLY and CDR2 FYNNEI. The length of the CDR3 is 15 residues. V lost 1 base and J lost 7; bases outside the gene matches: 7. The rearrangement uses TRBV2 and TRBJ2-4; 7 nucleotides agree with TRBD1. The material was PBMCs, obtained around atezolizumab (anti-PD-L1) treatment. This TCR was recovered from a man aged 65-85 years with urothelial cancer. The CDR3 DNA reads TGTGCCAGCAGTGAAGGAACAGGGGCCGGGAACATTCAGTACTTC. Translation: CASSEGTGAGNIQYF.